These 30 T cell receptor beta chains came from one sample sequenced in a study of blood T cell repertoires in COVID-19. Libraries were prepared by immunoSEQ multiplex PCR; TCRdb keeps only in-frame clonotypes and omits some of them. Found here are 150,000 to 190,000 clones, about four fifths of them singletons; the top ten hold less than 4.5%. Sequencing used peripheral blood. Every receptor here comes from a woman over 75 with acute or convalescent COVID-19.

The V and J genes are TRBV4-1 and TRBJ2-5; D unresolved. This CDR3 is built from 14 residues. The germline V gene encodes CDR1 MGHRA and CDR2 YSYEKL. Trimming removed 2 bases at V and 1 base at J, with 8 bases between. The CDR3 DNA is TGCGCCAGCAGCCAACAACTGGTCCAAGAGACCCAGTACTTC. It codes for CASSQQLVQETQYF.

This chain links TRBV5-1 with TRBJ1-2; perhaps TRBD1 as D (5 bases). V was clipped by 4 bases and J by 6 bases, with 13 bases between them. This CDR3 comprises 13 residues. Germline lookup yields CDR1 SGHRS and CDR2 YFSETQ. CDR3 bases: TGCGCCAGCAGCCCCCAGGGTCTCGATGGCTACACCTTC. It is translated as CASSPQGLDGYTF.

In the case of this clone: The identical CDR3 is also encoded by other nucleotide sequences in the sample. The chain couples TRBV18 to TRBJ1-1; 8 bases line up with TRBD1. Per the germline V gene, CDR1 is KGHSH and CDR2 is LQKENI. V lost 2 bases, J lost 2 bases, and 1 base stayed unmatched. The CDR3 is made up of 14 amino acids. The CDR3 here is CASSPGTGNTEAFF. DNA of the CDR3: TGTGCCAGCTCACCAGGGACAGGCAACACTGAAGCTTTCTTT.

V gene TRBV27 combines with J gene TRBJ1-1; the match to TRBD1 covers 10 bases. V gave up 5 bases and J gave up 1 base; unmatched junction bases: 7. Germline values: CDR1 MNHEY, CDR2 SMNVEV (reference sequence). The CDR3 is 16 amino acids. CDR3 nucleotide sequence: TGTGCCAGCAGTATCGGACAGGGGGTAGGGAACACTGAAGCTTTCTTT. Its protein product is CASSIGQGVGNTEAFF.

The chain carries TRBV7-2 and TRBJ1-5; perhaps TRBD1 as D (6 bases). Trimming took off 2 bases at V and 3 bases at J, with 11 bases between the two ends. CDR3 length equals 15 residues. CDR1 SGHTA and CDR2 FQGNSA come from the germline V gene. CDR3 loop: CASSLSRGANQPQHF. For the CDR3, the DNA is TGTGCCAGCAGCTTAAGTCGGGGGGCCAATCAGCCCCAGCATTTT.

There are a few counts of this clone. The rearrangement links TRBV5-1 to TRBJ1-6; 7 bases are a match to TRBD1. Trimming removed 4 bases from V and 5 bases from J; junction bases left unmatched: 9. Germline CDR1 is SGHRS and CDR2 is YFSETQ. The CDR3 covers 16 residues. This CDR3 is CASSVAGDSNNSPLHF. The CDR3 coding sequence is TGCGCCAGCAGCGTCGCCGGGGACAGCAATAATTCACCCCTCCACTTT. The variable domain in full, completed from reference TRBV5-1 and TRBJ1-6, reads KAGVTQTPRYLIKTRGQQVTLSCSPISGHRSVSWYQQTPGQGLQFLFEYFSETQRNKGNFPGRFSGRQFSNSRSEMNVSTLELGDSALYLCASSVAGDSNNSPLHFGNGTRLTVT.

This clone was seen once. The rearrangement uses TRBV5-1 and TRBJ2-3; tentative D call: TRBD2 (7 bases). The V end lost 5 bases, the J end lost 0 bases, and 13 bases lay between the germline ends. CDR1 is SGHRS and CDR2 is YFSETQ in the germline V gene. CDR3 length: 15 amino acids. CDR3: CASRTGGQSTDTQYF. The CDR3 DNA is TGCGCCAGCAGGACCGGGGGGCAAAGCACAGATACGCAGTATTTT.

The chain uses TRBV3-1 (or the pseudogene TRBV3-2) and TRBJ2-5; TRBD2 aligns across 9 bases. The V gene end was trimmed by 2 bases and the J gene end by 5 bases; junction bases not matched to a gene: 6. Germline V gives CDR1 LGHDT, CDR2 YNNKEL (reference sequence). This CDR3 region has 15 residues. The CDR3 nucleotides are TGTGCCAGCAGCCAACGGGGCGGGAGGGCGGAGACCCAGTACTTC. It yields the protein CASSQRGGRAETQYF.

The chain joins TRBV6-5 to TRBJ2-7; TRBD1 agrees at 8 bases. The CDR3 is 14 amino acids. Germline values: CDR1 MNHEY, CDR2 SVGAGI. Trimming removed 6 bases from V and 0 bases from J; junction bases left unmatched: 4. The CDR3 region is CASRRQGSSYEQYF. The CDR3 nucleotides are TGTGCCAGCAGGAGACAGGGGAGCTCCTACGAGCAGTACTTC.

This clone was seen ten or more times. The chain recombines TRBV5-4 with TRBJ2-2, with D possibly TRBD2 on 6 matching bases. Germline V CDR1 and CDR2: SGHNT, YYREEE (reference sequence). This CDR3 is built from 16 residues. Trimming took 3 bases from V and 1 from J, leaving 13 bases between them. CDR3: CASSSGSPQNTGELFF. The CDR3 DNA follows: TGTGCCAGCAGCTCCGGGAGCCCCCAGAACACCGGGGAGCTGTTTTTT. Full variable domain (missing parts from reference TRBV5-4 and TRBJ2-2): ETGVTQSPTHLIKTRGQQVTLRCSSQSGHNTVSWYQQALGQGPQFIFQYYREEENGRGNFPPRFSGLQFPNYSSELNVNALELDDSALYLCASSSGSPQNTGELFFGEGSRLTVL.

The V gene is TRBV3-1 (or the pseudogene TRBV3-2), the J gene TRBJ2-2; 8 nucleotides line up with TRBD2. The CDR3 runs 17 residues. Germline CDR1 and CDR2: LGHDT and YNNKEL (reference sequence). V dropped 4 bases and J dropped 2; count of bases not matched to a gene: 9. CDR3 loop: CASSPRGLAGNTGELFF. DNA for the CDR3: TGTGCCAGCAGCCCCCGTGGGCTAGCGGGTAACACCGGGGAGCTGTTTTTT.

This clone appeared a few times. This sequence joins TRBV7-9 and TRBJ2-7, with 7 bases matching TRBD1. The CDR3 covers 18 residues. In germline, CDR1 is SEHNR, CDR2 FQNEAQ (reference sequence). With V trimmed by 5 bases and J by 0 bases, 16 bases remained unmatched. Here the CDR3 DNA reads TGTGCCAGCAGCCAAAGGGGGCAGGGGCCCTCAAACTCCTACGAGCAGTACTTC. Encoded protein: CASSQRGQGPSNSYEQYF.

The rearrangement links TRBV2 to TRBJ2-1, with a weak D call TRBD2 (6 bases). CDR1 SNHLY and CDR2 FYNNEI come from the germline V gene. Trimming removed 5 bases at V and 5 bases at J, with 16 bases between. This CDR3 contains 15 residues. For the CDR3, the DNA is TGTGCCAGCAGTACCGTAGTAGCGGAGAACAATGAGCAGTTCTTC. It encodes CASSTVVAENNEQFF. Using reference TRBV2 and TRBJ2-1 for the parts outside the CDR3, the full variable domain is EPEVTQTPSHQVTQMGQEVILRCVPISNHLYFYWYRQILGQKVEFLVSFYNNEISEKSEIFDDQFSVERPDGSNFTLKIRSTKLEDSAMYFCASSTVVAENNEQFFGPGTRLTVL.

This rearrangement joins TRBV21-1 to TRBJ1-5; the table's D gene call, TRBD1, was not cross checked with the DNA. TRBV21-1 is tagged as a pseudogene. The CDR3 length is 21 residues. Here the CDR3 reads CASSKEPKGPRPGNSNQPQHF. CDR3 DNA sequence: TGTGCCAGCAGCAAAGAGCCAAAGGGCCCGAGACCAGGGAATAGCAATCAGCCCCAGCATTTT.

This clone appeared a single time. This chain uses TRBV9 with TRBJ1-2, with a possible D match to TRBD1 (6 bases). Germline V lookup: CDR1 SGDLS, CDR2 YYNGEE. V gave up 3 bases and J gave up 1 base, with 22 bases separating them. The CDR3 runs to 18 residues. CDR3 residues: CASSGRQETLVLNYGYTF. The CDR3 coding sequence is TGTGCCAGCAGCGGGAGACAGGAGACGCTCGTCCTTAACTATGGCTACACCTTC.

V and J are TRBV7-6 and TRBJ1-4, with D possibly being TRBD1 (5 bases). The CDR3 has 20 amino acids. Germline assignment: CDR1 SGHVS and CDR2 FNYEAQ. Deletions cut 1 base from V and 0 bases from J, with 21 bases between. The CDR3 nucleotides are TGTGCCAGCAGCTTAGACCTGCAGGACCGGGGGGTTGCAACTAATGAAAAACTGTTTTTT. Translation gives CASSLDLQDRGVATNEKLFF.

This clone was observed once. This chain links TRBV7-9 with TRBJ2-2; no firm D call. The CDR3 extends over 14 amino acids. Trimming stripped 5 bases from V and 7 bases from J, with 14 bases between. CDR1 is SEHNR, CDR2 FQNEAQ, per germline (reference sequence). CDR3 loop: CASSQDTGVGELFF. In DNA, the CDR3 is TGTGCCAGCAGCCAAGACACCGGCGTCGGGGAGCTGTTTTTT.

This sequence joins TRBV11-2 and TRBJ1-4; TRBD1 aligns across 8 bases. V lost 5 bases, J lost 8 bases, and 4 bases stayed unmatched. The length of the CDR3 is 13 residues. Germline V gives CDR1 SGHAT, CDR2 FQNNGV. Written as DNA, the CDR3 is TGTGCCAGCAGCACCGGACAGGGCGAAAAACTGTTTTTT. Amino acid sequence: CASSTGQGEKLFF.

The chain uses TRBV6-5 and TRBJ1-1; TRBD1 aligns across 7 bases. The J segment lost 1 base and the V segment lost 8 bases, leaving 4 bases of the junction unmatched. This CDR3 has 13 amino acids. The germline V gene has CDR1 MNHEY and CDR2 SVGAGI. CDR3 in amino acids: CASETGENTEAFF. The CDR3, as DNA: TGTGCCAGCGAAACAGGGGAGAACACTGAAGCTTTCTTT.

The chain uses TRBV5-1 and TRBJ2-7, with D possibly being TRBD1 (5 bases). The V end lost 4 bases, the J end lost 0 bases, and 14 bases lay between the germline ends. CDR3 length equals 15 residues. In germline, CDR1 is SGHRS, CDR2 YFSETQ. The CDR3 DNA is TGCGCCAGCAGCGTTACAGGATTATACTCCTACGAGCAGTACTTC. Its translation is CASSVTGLYSYEQYF.

The rearrangement links TRBV5-1 to TRBJ2-5; D is unresolved. Trimming took off 3 bases at V and 4 bases at J, with 10 bases between the two ends. This CDR3 contains 13 residues. The germline CDR1 and CDR2 sequences are SGHRS and YFSETQ. This chain's CDR3 is CASSSGSTETQYF. The CDR3 nucleotides are TGCGCCAGCAGCTCAGGCAGCACAGAGACCCAGTACTTC.

The chain couples TRBV19 to TRBJ2-3; 11 bases map to TRBD2. The V segment lost 5 bases and the J segment 2 bases; nucleotides outside the gene matches: 6. Germline values: CDR1 LNHDA, CDR2 SQIVND (reference sequence). This CDR3 comprises 16 residues. The CDR3 sequence is CASSQGTSGFTDTQYF. The CDR3 DNA is TGTGCCAGTAGTCAAGGGACTAGCGGTTTCACAGATACGCAGTATTTT.

The rearrangement links TRBV29-1 to TRBJ1-4, with D possibly being TRBD1 (6 bases). Germline V CDR1 and CDR2: SQVTM, ANQGSEA. Trimming removed 5 bases at V and 5 bases at J, with 9 bases between. The CDR3 is made up of 12 amino acids. CDR3 DNA: TGCAGCGTTCTCCAGGGGAATGAAAAACTGTTTTTT. Its protein is CSVLQGNEKLFF.

This clone showed up just once. The rearrangement links TRBV14 to TRBJ1-2, with TRBD1 matching over 7 bases. The germline gives CDR1 SGHDN, CDR2 FVKESK. The CDR3 extends over 16 amino acids. V was pared by 1 base and J by 5 bases, with 10 bases of the junction left unmatched. The CDR3 protein is CASSQGAPRGQYGYTF. CDR3 in DNA: TGTGCCAGCAGCCAAGGTGCCCCGAGGGGGCAGTATGGCTACACCTTC.

The chain links TRBV6-5 to TRBJ1-1; maybe TRBD1 (5 bases). V shed 9 bases and J shed 1 base, with 12 bases lying between them. The CDR3 is 13 amino acids. The germline V gene encodes CDR1 MNHEY and CDR2 SVGAGI. CDR3 sequence reads: CASQGLQNTEAFF. In DNA, the CDR3 is TGTGCCAGTCAGGGACTGCAGAACACTGAAGCTTTCTTT.

The chain's CDR3 is CASSYPSGTYNEQFF. The CDR3 coding sequence is TGCGCCAGCAGCTATCCTAGCGGAACCTACAATGAGCAGTTCTTC. The chain has TRBV5-1 and TRBJ2-1, with 7 bases lining up with TRBD2. This CDR3 comprises 15 residues. Germline V CDR1 and CDR2: SGHRS, YFSETQ. V shed 3 bases, J shed 2 bases, and the junction held 5 bases outside the gene matches.

This chain connects TRBV5-1 to TRBJ2-1; maybe TRBD1 (6 bases). V was cut by 0 bases and J by 6 bases, with 16 bases left in between. The CDR3 length is 16 residues. Germline-derived CDR1 and CDR2 are SGHRS and YFSETQ. CDR3 residues: CASSLVVGAQGNEQFF. CDR3 nucleotides: TGCGCCAGCAGCTTGGTCGTGGGGGCTCAAGGCAATGAGCAGTTCTTC.

V usage is TRBV11-3 and J usage is TRBJ2-1; 7 nucleotides agree with TRBD2. The trim removed 5 bases at V and 13 bases at J, leaving 5 bases unmatched. This CDR3 region has 11 residues. The germline V gene has CDR1 SGHNT and CDR2 YENEEA. The CDR3 is CASSAEREQFF. The CDR3 coding sequence is TGTGCCAGCAGCGCGGAGCGGGAACAGTTCTTC. The variable domain in full, completed from reference TRBV11-3 and TRBJ2-1, reads EAGVVQSPRYKIIEKKQPVAFWCNPISGHNTLYWYLQNLGQGPELLIRYENEEAVDDSQLPKDRFSAERLKGVDSTLKIQPAELGDSAVYLCASSAEREQFFGPGTRLTVL.

The rearrangement joins TRBV2 to TRBJ1-3, with D maybe TRBD1 (6 bases). The CDR3 is made up of 13 amino acids. With 5 bases removed from V and 6 bases from J, the gap between germline ends came to 11 bases. The germline CDR1 and CDR2 sequences are SNHLY and FYNNEI. CDR3 in DNA: TGTGCCAGCAGTACAGGGATTGCAAACACCATATATTTT. This gives the protein CASSTGIANTIYF.

Worth noting for this clone: Other DNA sequences from this sample encode an identical CDR3 as well. The CDR3 is CASSTGDRASYEQYF. The CDR3, as DNA: TGCGCCAGCAGCACAGGCGACAGGGCGTCATACGAGCAGTACTTC. The V and J genes are TRBV5-1 and TRBJ2-7, with 7 positions matching TRBD1. Germline loops: CDR1 SGHRS, CDR2 YFSETQ. The CDR3 has 15 residues. The V and J ends lost 4 bases and 4 bases, in that order; junction bases with no gene match: 11. The complete variable domain, with remaining parts taken from reference TRBV5-1 and TRBJ2-7, reads KAGVTQTPRYLIKTRGQQVTLSCSPISGHRSVSWYQQTPGQGLQFLFEYFSETQRNKGNFPGRFSGRQFSNSRSEMNVSTLELGDSALYLCASSTGDRASYEQYFGPGTRLTVT.